This T cell receptor beta chain was identified during a study of T cells in localized non-small cell lung cancer. TCRdb's table, derived via immunoSEQ multiplex PCR, lists solely in-frame clones and lacks some. The table has approximately 1,100 clones, less than 25% seen once; the top ten hold roughly a quarter. As concerns this clone: The target antigen is unknown.

Study-level points and caveats: There were a median 57 of the top 100 tumor clones appearing in adjacent lung. Among blood samples, higher T cell density accompanied longer overall survival. As only one tumor region underwent sequencing, heterogeneity remains possible. Uninvolved adjacent lung showed the highest T cell clonality, exceeding tumor.

This clonotype was obtained from a man between 35 and 75 years old with stage III lung adenocarcinoma. Sequencing used normal lung tissue next to the tumor, obtained before any cancer treatment.

The chain's CDR3 is CASEFNHSYEQYF. DNA of the CDR3: TGTGCCAGCGAATTCAACCACTCCTACGAGCAGTACTTC. The chain employs TRBV2 and TRBJ2-7; D is unclear. V was pared by 8 bases and J by 0 bases, with 11 bases between. This CDR3 comprises 13 residues. Germline V gives CDR1 SNHLY, CDR2 FYNNEI.